What follows is one TCR beta chain and its context. Its specificity is not known. These data belong to a study of cytomegalovirus exposure and HLA in healthy donors. Regarding the study as a whole: Among the CMV-associated chains, three were confirmed in vitro as specific for CMV antigens.

Germline V gene data show CDR1 as MDHEN and CDR2 as SYDVKM. Between the trimmed V and J ends, which lost 4 bases and 1 base, there was a span of 8 bases. This CDR3 contains 14 residues. Researchers ran the PCR with 60 Vbeta and 13 Jbeta primers. The repertoire was sequenced with immunoSEQ multiplex PCR; TCRdb's copy has only in-frame clones and lacks some. The repertoire consists of about 170,000 clones, with over 60% occurring once and the leading ten covering less than 1%. V and J are TRBV28 and TRBJ1-5; possibly TRBD1 for D (5 bases). The TCR was taken from a female donor in good health and CMV-seronegative. Sequencing used PBMCs. For the CDR3, the DNA is TGTGCCAGCAGTTCGGGGGGGAGCAATCAGCCCCAGCATTTT. Its protein is CASSSGGSNQPQHF.